This TCR beta chain was recovered during a study of shared clonotypes between healthy human individuals. Study-wide background: Plates per donor: three CD4 naive, three CD4 memory, two CD8 naive, one CD8 memory.

The length of the CDR3 is 14 residues. Looked up from germline, CDR1 is LNHNV and CDR2 is YYDKDF (reference sequence). Trimming shortened V by 4 bases and J by 5 bases, and 11 bases separated the two germline ends. Broader study findings: Non-shared clonotypes had lower generation probabilities than those shared by all four donors. What naive subsets generally showed was a larger estimated richness than memory subsets showed. It was the few donors that limited the genetic and exposure-history diversity represented.

About this clone: The target antigen is unknown.

Measured with immunoSEQ multiplex PCR; TCRdb has only the in-frame clones, and not every one. Of 1.5 million to 2.5 million clones listed, about 94% were seen once; the top ten hold roughly 1%. Naive CD8 populations comprised CD45RO-negative cells positively selected for CCR7, excluding terminally differentiated effector memory CD45RA+ cells. The sequence derives from a man younger than 35 in good health. Sequencing was done on a sample of naive CD8+ T cells sorted from blood. This chain connects TRBV15 to TRBJ1-4; D might be TRBD1 (5 bases). CDR3 coding DNA: TGTGCCACCAGCAATCCGACAGTCAATGAAAAACTGTTTTTT. Its protein is CATSNPTVNEKLFF.